This T cell receptor (beta chain) was identified in a study of identifying expanded T cells in peripheral blood. V was cut by 4 bases and J by 2 bases, with 15 bases left in between. CDR1 and CDR2 (germline): SGDLS, YYNGEE. This CDR3 is built from 15 residues. Points from the study as a whole: Clone count variance between approximately two-week samples rose with total template count. Around 1.2 clones differed between technical replicates, versus about 15 and 19 over time.

Clones were sequenced by immunoSEQ multiplex PCR, and TCRdb holds only the in-frame ones, with some missing. The sample includes about 91,000 clones, more than 70% of them seen just once. Collection occurred without any documented infections or immune events in donors. A remark on this clone: Its target is unknown.

The chain joins TRBV9 to TRBJ1-2; TRBD1 is a possible D gene (5 bases). Material for sequencing was blood. The sequence came from a person aged 18 to 75 in good health. CDR3: CASSPGTGGNYGYTF. The CDR3 coding sequence is TGTGCCAGCAGCCCTGGAACAGGTGGCAACTATGGCTACACCTTC. Full variable domain (outside the CDR3, taken from reference TRBV9 and TRBJ1-2): DSGVTQTPKHLITATGQRVTLRCSPRSGDLSVYWYQQSLDQGLQFLIQYYNGEERAKGNILERFSAQQFPDLHSELNLSSLELGDSALYFCASSPGTGGNYGYTFGSGTRLTVV.